This T cell receptor beta chain came from a study of T cells in Graves' hyperthyroidism and ophthalmopathy (dated 2019 in TCRdb). About the full investigation: Peripheral blood samples were taken at the time of initial diagnosis, prior to any treatment. To identify TCR V-J signatures that set the groups apart, the researchers used a discovery cohort of 95 to 100 patients, made up of some 41 with Graves' ophthalmopathy and about 60 with stable Graves' hyperthyroidism. Prospective prediction of ophthalmopathy was tested in an independent validation cohort consisting of some 18 hyperthyroidism patients and some 17 patients who later progressed to ophthalmopathy. The approximately 90 discovery patients were divided at random into training and test sets in a 7:3 ratio. The study also compared thyroid tissue and blood T-cell repertoires from a handful of Graves' hyperthyroidism patients. After sampling, hyperthyroidism patients received methimazole starting at 30 mg daily, and ophthalmopathy patients received high-dose intravenous methylprednisolone. The paper reports TCR Vbeta CDR3 sequencing of about 140 peripheral blood samples: around 45 ophthalmopathy, under 85 hyperthyroidism and approximately 17 progressor patients.

What the authors observed across the whole study: In cross-validation, a model built on a 13 V-J signature told ophthalmopathy apart from stable hyperthyroidism with just under 90% sensitivity and around 81% specificity, and in testing the same model reached 80%/75%. In validation, progression to ophthalmopathy was predicted by the model with 70% to 71% sensitivity and approximately 78% specificity, a median of roughly 6.4 months before onset. Most expanded thyroid clonotypes (frequency above 0.001) were also found in blood, which suggests that blood repertoires may mirror thyroid immune responses. Sample size was not statistically predetermined, and blinding of investigators to group allocation was not performed.

The CDR3, cysteine through phenylalanine, is 16 amino acids long. The retained sequence is limited to the CDR3, 48 bases, with the frame set at the first base. Reading the germline V gene gives CDR1 SGHTA and CDR2 FQGNSA. For this chain, trimming is 2 bases at the V end and 4 bases at the J end, and the number of junction bases without a gene match is 6. The TCR beta CDR3 regions were amplified from RNA transcripts. The first round of RT-PCR for the TCR CDR3 was performed with the HTBI primer set and the Qiagen OneStep RT-PCR kit. Libraries were constructed in a second round of multiplex PCR, after which size selection and purification were carried out. Libraries were sequenced paired-end with 100 bp reads on an Illumina HiSeq2000. The study's processing was this. Raw data were processed with SOAPnuke, discarding reads with adapters, uncalled bases, mean Phred below 15, or no exact constant-primer or identifier match. High-quality paired reads were merged using COPE v1.2.5, and each unique nucleotide sequence was defined as a clonotype. MiTCR v1.1 was used to align the clonotypes against IMGT TRBV, TRBD and TRBJ reference segments. The analysis was restricted to V-J combinations with a frequency above 0.0001, which together covered about 99% of the repertoires. The TCS score was defined as the ratio of F50 (clonal expansion) to E x V (chaos), calculated using BLOSUM62-based TCRdist between CDR3 peptides within each V-J. Welch's t-statistics and random forest reduced 500 to 550 V-J features to 13, which were used in a naive Bayes classifier (R e1071). TCRdb trimmed the raw reads at Q25, called clones with MiXCR and kept productive beta chains. CDR3 protein duplicates are merged, each entry listing the most common genes and DNA. TCRdb, rather than the study authors, made the V and J calls. The sample has a few hundred thousand distinct CDR3 sequences on record, about 14% of them singletons. The leading ten clones occupy around 20% of the sample.

There are many counts of this clonotype. Its antigen target is currently unknown. Qualities for individual bases were not recorded, and no much larger clone is one base off. Moderately to severely active disease, a Clinical Activity Score of at least 3, a NOSPECS grade of at least 4, and a duration under 3 months were present in ophthalmopathy patients. Patients with uncontrolled infections, other autoimmune diseases, pregnancy or lactation were excluded. Diagnoses were established on the basis of clinical symptoms, serum thyroxine and TRAb, thyroid ultrasound, and orbital computed tomography. PBMCs were separated from under 12 ml of fresh peripheral blood using Ficoll-Paque density gradient centrifugation. Total RNA was extracted with Trizol reagent, and quality was checked on an Agilent 2100 Bioanalyzer.

The material sequenced was blood. This receptor was obtained from a woman aged 25 to 39 with Graves' ophthalmopathy. The sequence joins TRBV7-2 to TRBJ1-5, with 9 bases aligning to TRBD1. The DNA reads as follows: TGTGCCAGCAGCTTAATGGGACAGGGTTGGAATCAGCCCCAGCATTTT. The translation is CASSLMGQGWNQPQHF.